Reported below is one T cell receptor (beta chain). Antigen specificity is unknown. This sample was included in a study of cytomegalovirus exposure and HLA in healthy donors. Every donor was a healthy person donating bone marrow. Trimming removed 1 base from V and 3 bases from J; junction bases left unmatched: 3. The CDR3 contains 14 residues. The V gene's germline CDR1 is SGHNT and CDR2 YYREEE (reference sequence). Whole-study findings and limits: Indistinguishable V segments such as TRBV6-2 and TRBV6-3 were excluded. The study found most TCR sequences rare, yet found some public TCRs in many donors. One variant, a missense change in DCLRE1C, was linked in a later analysis to TCR beta V- and J-gene trimming.

The PCR ran on 60 Vbeta and 13 Jbeta primers. The method was immunoSEQ multiplex PCR; TCRdb's version includes in-frame clones alone and lacks a portion of them. The top ten clones hold approximately 4.3% of a sample with about 130,000 clones, around 80% of them seen once. Material: PBMCs. The chain couples TRBV5-4 to TRBJ2-7, with TRBD1 identical over 8 bases. The sequence came from a man between 25 and 39 years old in good health. The CDR3 reads CASSLPGGNYEQYF. As DNA, the CDR3 is TGTGCCAGCAGCTTGCCAGGGGGCAACTACGAGCAGTACTTC. The full variable domain, with the rest looked up from reference TRBV5-4 and TRBJ2-7, is ETGVTQSPTHLIKTRGQQVTLRCSSQSGHNTVSWYQQALGQGPQFIFQYYREEENGRGNFPPRFSGLQFPNYSSELNVNALELDDSALYLCASSLPGGNYEQYFGPGTRLTVT.